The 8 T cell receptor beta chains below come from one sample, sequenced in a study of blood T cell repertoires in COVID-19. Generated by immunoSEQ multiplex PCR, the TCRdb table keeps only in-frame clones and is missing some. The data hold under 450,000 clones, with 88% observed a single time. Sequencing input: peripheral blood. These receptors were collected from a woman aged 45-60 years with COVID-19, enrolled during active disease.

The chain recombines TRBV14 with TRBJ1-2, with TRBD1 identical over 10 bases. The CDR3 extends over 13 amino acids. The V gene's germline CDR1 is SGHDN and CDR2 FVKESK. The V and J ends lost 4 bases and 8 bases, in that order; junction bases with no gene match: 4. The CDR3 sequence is CASSPDRGLGYTF. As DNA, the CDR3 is TGTGCCAGCAGCCCCGACAGGGGGCTAGGCTACACCTTC.

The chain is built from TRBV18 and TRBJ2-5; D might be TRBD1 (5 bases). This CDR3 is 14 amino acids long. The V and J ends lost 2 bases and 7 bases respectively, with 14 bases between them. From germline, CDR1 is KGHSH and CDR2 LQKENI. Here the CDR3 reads CASSPKTAKSTQYF. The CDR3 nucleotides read TGTGCCAGCTCACCAAAGACAGCCAAGTCGACCCAGTACTTC.

DNA of the CDR3: TGTGCCAGCGGTAAAGGGGCCAACGAGCAGTACTTC. Translation: CASGKGANEQYF. The chain couples TRBV2 to TRBJ2-7; tentative D call: TRBD1 (5 bases). The germline V gene encodes CDR1 SNHLY and CDR2 FYNNEI. CDR3 length: 12 residues. Trimming took 8 bases from V and 5 from J, leaving 13 bases between them.

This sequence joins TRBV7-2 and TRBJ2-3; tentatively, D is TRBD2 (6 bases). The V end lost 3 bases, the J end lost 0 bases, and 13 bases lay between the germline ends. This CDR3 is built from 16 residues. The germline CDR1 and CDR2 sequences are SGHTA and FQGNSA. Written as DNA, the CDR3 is TGTGCCAGCAGCTTCGCCTCGGGAGCCAGCACAGATACGCAGTATTTT. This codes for CASSFASGASTDTQYF.

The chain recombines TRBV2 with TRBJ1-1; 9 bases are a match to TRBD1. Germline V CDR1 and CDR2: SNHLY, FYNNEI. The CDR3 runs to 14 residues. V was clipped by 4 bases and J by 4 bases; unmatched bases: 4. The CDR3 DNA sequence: TGTGCCAGCAGTGTGACAGGGGGGAGCACTGAAGCTTTCTTT. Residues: CASSVTGGSTEAFF.

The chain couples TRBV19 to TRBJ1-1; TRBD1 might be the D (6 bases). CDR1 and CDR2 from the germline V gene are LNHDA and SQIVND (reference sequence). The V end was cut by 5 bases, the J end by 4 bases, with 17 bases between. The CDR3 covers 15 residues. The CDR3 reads CASSPPQGRGTEAFF. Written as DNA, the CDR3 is TGTGCCAGTAGTCCACCACAGGGACGAGGCACTGAAGCTTTCTTT.

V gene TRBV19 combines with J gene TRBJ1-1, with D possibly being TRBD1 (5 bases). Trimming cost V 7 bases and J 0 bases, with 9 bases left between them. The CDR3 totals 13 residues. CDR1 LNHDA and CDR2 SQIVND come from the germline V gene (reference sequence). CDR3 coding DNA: TGTGCCAGTAAGGGGTCGGTGAACACTGAAGCTTTCTTT. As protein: CASKGSVNTEAFF.

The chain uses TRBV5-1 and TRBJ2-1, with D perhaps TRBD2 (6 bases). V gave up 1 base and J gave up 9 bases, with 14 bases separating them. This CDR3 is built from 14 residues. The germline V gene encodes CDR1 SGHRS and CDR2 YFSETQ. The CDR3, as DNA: TGCGCCAGCAGCTTGTCAGGGCCCGGGGGTGAGCAGTTCTTC. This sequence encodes CASSLSGPGGEQFF.